These 20 T cell receptor beta chains were all obtained from the same sample, sequenced in a study of blood T cells in healthy people across ages. Primers used in a second PCR of roughly 6 to 11 cycles were a sample-barcoded 5' primer and a J-beta primer mix. TCRdb reanalysed the 5' RACE reads using MiXCR and keeps one entry per CDR3 protein. Here the sample spans some 690,000 distinct CDR3 sequences, over 20% being singletons. The sequenced sample was blood. The receptors stem from a man between 70 and 80 years old in good health.

The V gene is TRBV6-1, the J gene TRBJ2-3; TRBD1 agrees at 8 bases. CDR3 length equals 17 residues. V lost 9 bases and J lost 0; bases outside the gene matches: 14. From germline, CDR1 is MNHNS and CDR2 SASEGT. CDR3 sequence: CARRQGPTLWSTDTQYF. The CDR3, as DNA: TGTGCCAGACGACAGGGGCCTACACTGTGGAGCACAGATACGCAGTATTTT.

This clonotype appeared a few times. V usage is TRBV20-1 and J usage is TRBJ2-5; D might be TRBD1 (5 bases). V lost 0 bases, J lost 6 bases, and 11 bases lay in between. CDR1 DFQATT and CDR2 SNEGSKA come from the germline V gene (reference sequence). The CDR3 runs to 13 residues. The CDR3 is CSARDPRVQTQYF. DNA of the CDR3: TGCAGTGCTAGAGATCCCAGGGTGCAGACCCAGTACTTC.

Note on this clonotype: An end of the junction does not agree with germline; a read error may underlie this. V and J are TRBV5-1 and TRBJ1-2; TRBD1 matches at 7 bases. From germline, CDR1 is SGHRS and CDR2 YFSETQ. The CDR3 contains 15 residues. In DNA, the CDR3 is TGCGCCAGCAGCACGCGGACAGGCGGGGACTATGTCTACACCTTC. Translated: CASSTRTGGDYVYTF.

This clonotype was counted a single time. The rearrangement uses TRBV5-5 and TRBJ2-1, with 7 nucleotides matching TRBD1. Near its end, the DNA agrees better with TRBJ2-7, so the J call may be wrong. Germline V gene sequence: CDR1 SGHKS, CDR2 YYEKEE (reference sequence). The CDR3 has 15 amino acids. The CDR3 sequence: CASSLTGRGVEEQYV. The CDR3 DNA sequence: TGTGCCAGCAGCCTGACAGGGAGAGGAGTGGAAGAGCAGTACGTC.

A few counts support this clonotype. The genes are TRBV4-1 and TRBJ2-3; 7 bases are shared with TRBD1. After removal of 3 bases from V and 0 bases from J, the junction contained 6 bases not matched to a gene. The germline CDR1 and CDR2 sequences are MGHRA and YSYEKL. The CDR3 totals 16 residues. The chain's CDR3 is CASSHAGTASTDTQYF. Here the CDR3 DNA reads TGCGCCAGCAGCCATGCCGGGACAGCCAGCACAGATACGCAGTATTTT.

The sample holds a few counts of this clonotype. This sequence joins TRBV20-1 and TRBJ1-4, with D unresolved. The CDR3 spans 14 residues. V shed 3 bases and J shed 4 bases, with 12 bases lying between them. Germline V lookup: CDR1 DFQATT, CDR2 SNEGSKA (reference sequence). This chain's CDR3 is CSARQPFGNEKLFF. CDR3 DNA: TGCAGTGCTAGGCAGCCCTTTGGTAATGAAAAACTGTTTTTT.

V is TRBV9 and J is TRBJ2-5; 7 nucleotides line up with TRBD2. Matching the DNA end better, TRBJ2-1 makes the J call doubtful. The germline V gene encodes CDR1 SGDLS and CDR2 YYNGEE. The length of the CDR3 is 14 residues. Here the CDR3 reads CASSTGLVNAEQFF. The CDR3 DNA follows: TGTGCCAGCAGCACCGGACTAGTTAATGCGGAGCAGTTCTTC.

This clonotype was seen more than once but under ten times. This chain uses TRBV10-2 with TRBJ2-5; possibly TRBD2 for D (5 bases). The germline V gene has CDR1 WSHSY and CDR2 SAAADI. The CDR3 contains 11 residues. Trimming shortened V by 6 bases and J by 7 bases, and 9 bases separated the two germline ends. The CDR3 spells CASRAEGTQYF. CDR3 bases: TGCGCCAGCAGAGCGGAAGGGACCCAGTACTTC.

The CDR3: CASSFLVRDTQYF. The CDR3, as DNA: TGCGCCAGCAGTTTCCTGGTACGGGATACGCAGTATTTT. This chain joins TRBV5-1 and TRBJ2-3; D ambiguous. Germline CDR1 reads SGHRS; CDR2 reads YFSETQ. V lost 5 bases and J lost 6, with 13 bases in between. The CDR3 consists of 13 residues.

As regards this clonotype: Since a much larger clone is just one base distant, this may be a read error. This chain links TRBV10-3 with TRBJ2-1, with 7 positions matching TRBD2. J gave up 5 bases and V 8 bases, and 12 bases lay outside the gene matches. CDR1 and CDR2 from the germline V gene are ENHRY and SYGVKD. CDR3 size: 15 residues. This CDR3 reads CAIGVSGVTNNEQFF. Here the CDR3 DNA reads TGTGCCATCGGGGTCAGCGGGGTTACCAACAATGAGCAGTTCTTC.

The chain uses TRBV5-1 and TRBJ1-3; 7 positions agree with TRBD1. With V trimmed by 4 bases and J by 6 bases, 4 bases remained unmatched. Germline V gene data show CDR1 as SGHRS and CDR2 as YFSETQ. The CDR3 is made up of 13 amino acids. For the CDR3, the DNA is TGCGCCAGCAGCCCGGGACAGTCAAACACCATATATTTT. The encoded protein is CASSPGQSNTIYF.

This clonotype turned up a few times. This chain links TRBV5-1 with TRBJ2-1, with D unclear. The CDR3 extends over 15 amino acids. V gave up 4 bases and J gave up 4 bases, with 15 bases separating them. In germline, CDR1 is SGHRS, CDR2 YFSETQ. CDR3 loop: CASSAGFSGYNEQFF. In DNA, the CDR3 is TGCGCCAGCAGCGCCGGGTTTTCAGGTTACAATGAGCAGTTCTTC.

CDR3 in amino acids: CSAKWEPSTDTQYF. The DNA for the CDR3 is TGCAGTGCAAAGTGGGAACCAAGCACAGATACGCAGTATTTT. This chain joins TRBV20-1 and TRBJ2-3; unclear D gene. Between the trimmed V and J ends, which lost 6 bases and 0 bases, there was a span of 13 bases. The CDR3 extends over 14 amino acids. Germline assignment: CDR1 DFQATT and CDR2 SNEGSKA (reference sequence).

This clonotype was picked up a small number of times. The rearrangement joins TRBV3-1 to TRBJ1-1, with D possibly matching TRBD1 (5 bases). With 1 base removed from V and 5 bases from J, the gap between germline ends came to 11 bases. This CDR3 is 14 amino acids long. Germline lookup yields CDR1 LGHDT and CDR2 YNNKEL (reference sequence). The CDR3 DNA is TGTGCCAGCAGCCAAGGGATCGGGGGGACTGAAGCTTTCTTT. Residues: CASSQGIGGTEAFF.

The CDR3 DNA reads as TGTGCCAGCAGGTCAGGACAGGGCGCCTACAATGAGCAGTTCTTC. Translating gives CASRSGQGAYNEQFF. The chain couples TRBV6-5 to TRBJ2-1, with 8 bases lining up with TRBD1. V was pared by 6 bases and J by 2 bases, with 6 bases of the junction left unmatched. CDR1 MNHEY and CDR2 SVGAGI come from the germline V gene. This CDR3 contains 15 residues.

This clonotype showed up just a few times. Mismatch with germline at one junction end may stem from a read error. The genes are TRBV7-8 and TRBJ1-1; tentative D call: TRBD1 (5 bases). CDR1 and CDR2 from the germline V gene are SGHVS and FQNEAQ. This CDR3 comprises 15 residues. CDR3 loop: CASSLRGGRNTGAFF. The CDR3 DNA sequence: TGTGCCAGCAGCCTACGGGGGGGGAGGAACACTGGAGCTTTCTTT.

The chain carries TRBV5-1 and TRBJ2-3; the match to TRBD2 covers 14 bases. This CDR3 has 15 residues. The V and J ends lost 9 bases and 0 bases, in that order; junction bases with no gene match: 3. Germline V gene sequence: CDR1 SGHRS, CDR2 YFSETQ. The CDR3 region has the DNA TGCGCCACCGGGACTAGCGGGGGTAGCACAGATACGCAGTATTTT. It translates to CATGTSGGSTDTQYF.

The table lists this clonotype with many counts. The gene calls are TRBV10-3 and TRBJ2-4; D assignment may be TRBD1 or TRBD2 (5 bases each). With 0 bases removed from V and 0 bases from J, the gap between germline ends came to 6 bases. The length of the CDR3 is 15 residues. Germline V lookup: CDR1 ENHRY, CDR2 SYGVKD. CDR3 DNA: TGTGCCATCAGTGAGTCGGGGGTAGCCAAAAACATTCAGTACTTC. Its protein product is CAISESGVAKNIQYF.

The chain links TRBV10-3 to TRBJ2-1, with 9 bases aligning to TRBD2. V dropped 4 bases and J dropped 4; count of bases not matched to a gene: 5. CDR1 and CDR2 (germline): ENHRY, SYGVKD. CDR3 length: 15 amino acids. The DNA for the CDR3 is TGTGCCATCAGTGGTGCTAGCGGGACATACAATGAGCAGTTCTTC. The encoded protein is CAISGASGTYNEQFF.

The gene calls are TRBV5-1 and TRBJ2-1; D unclear. CDR1 and CDR2 (germline): SGHRS, YFSETQ. The CDR3 covers 16 residues. The V end lost 0 bases, the J end lost 2 bases, and 12 bases lay between the germline ends. Written as DNA, the CDR3 is TGCGCCAGCAGCTTGGAACCATCAACCCCCTACAATGAGCAGTTCTTC. This codes for CASSLEPSTPYNEQFF.